The 2 T cell receptor beta chains presented below share a single source sample, sequenced in a study of blood T cell repertoires in COVID-19 (dated by TCRdb to about 2020). Library generation was performed with the immunoSEQ multiplex PCR assay. As stored in TCRdb, this immuneACCESS dataset retains in-frame rearrangements with V and J assigned. A fraction of the clones does not appear; measured against another copy, unresolved V genes explain less than half of the discrepancy, and the remainder lacks a known reason. The sample table records about 150,000 clones; approximately 90% of these occur just once. The top ten constitute less than 5.5% of the sample. Sequencing input: PBMCs or T cells enriched from blood (not recorded which). All receptors derive from a man in his fifties or sixties who had recovered from COVID-19.

The chain employs TRBV18 and TRBJ1-5; tentative D call: TRBD1 (5 bases). Germline V gene sequence: CDR1 KGHSH, CDR2 LQKENI. Trimming cost V 4 bases and J 2 bases, with 12 bases left between them. This CDR3 is 15 amino acids long. The CDR3 loop is CASSLQGFGNQPQHF. The CDR3 nucleotides are TGTGCCAGCTCACTCCAGGGTTTCGGCAATCAGCCCCAGCATTTT. The variable domain in full, completed from reference TRBV18 and TRBJ1-5, reads NAGVMQNPRHLVRRRGQEARLRCSPMKGHSHVYWYRQLPEEGLKFMVYLQKENIIDESGMPKERFSAEFPKEGPSILRIQQVVRGDSAAYFCASSLQGFGNQPQHFGDGTRLSIL.

The chain combines TRBV7-9 with TRBJ2-3; D is ambiguous. The V gene's germline CDR1 is SEHNR and CDR2 FQNEAQ (reference sequence). V lost 4 bases and J 6 bases, leaving 11 bases between the germline ends. The CDR3 sequence is 13 residues long. The CDR3 nucleotides read TGTGCCAGCAGCTCGAGAGGCCCCGATACGCAGTATTTT. Its protein product is CASSSRGPDTQYF.